This entry lists 12 T cell receptor beta chains sequenced from one sample in a study of T cells in Graves' hyperthyroidism and ophthalmopathy. What was amplified from RNA transcripts were TCR beta CDR3 regions. HTBI primers were the set used in a first-round RT-PCR of the TCR CDR3. TCRdb reprocessed the multiplex PCR reads with MiXCR, giving one entry per CDR3 protein. Of 600,000 to 900,000 distinct CDR3 sequences in the sample, about 16% are singletons; the top ten hold around 8.1%. Sequenced material: blood. These receptors all stem from a man aged 18 to 30 with Graves' hyperthyroidism.

The gene calls are TRBV4-1 and TRBJ2-7; D is ambiguous. V gave up 1 base and J gave up 3 bases, with 10 bases separating them. The CDR3 totals 14 residues. The germline gives CDR1 MGHRA, CDR2 YSYEKL. The CDR3 nucleotides read TGCGCCAGCAGCCAAGTTCAATTAAACTACGAGCAGTACTTC. Its translation: CASSQVQLNYEQYF.

Ten or more counts support this clonotype. The chain has TRBV3-1 and TRBJ1-5; D uncertain. The CDR3 covers 14 residues. The germline gives CDR1 LGHDT, CDR2 YNNKEL (reference sequence). The germline V and J ends were trimmed by 1 base and 2 bases, with 6 bases remaining between them. CDR3 DNA sequence: TGTGCCAGCAGCCAAGCTGGGGGCAATCAGCCCCAGCATTTT. It encodes CASSQAGGNQPQHF.

This clonotype was seen ten or more times. The genes are TRBV11-3 and TRBJ2-7, with 13 bases aligning to TRBD2. With 5 bases clipped from V and 5 bases from J, the junction kept 9 bases outside the gene matches. CDR1 SGHNT and CDR2 YENEEA come from the germline V gene. The CDR3 sequence is 16 residues long. The CDR3 region has the DNA TGTGCCAGCAGCAGAGGACTAGCGGGAGATTCGGACGAGCAGTACTTC. Protein: CASSRGLAGDSDEQYF. Supplemented by reference TRBV11-3 and TRBJ2-7, the full variable domain reads EAGVVQSPRYKIIEKKQPVAFWCNPISGHNTLYWYLQNLGQGPELLIRYENEEAVDDSQLPKDRFSAERLKGVDSTLKIQPAELGDSAVYLCASSRGLAGDSDEQYFGPGTRLTVT.

The table lists this clonotype with many counts. The chain carries TRBV28 and TRBJ2-7, with TRBD2 matching over 7 bases. Germline CDR1 reads MDHEN; CDR2 reads SYDVKM. The CDR3 runs 14 residues. V shed 6 bases and J 2 bases; nucleotides not matched to a gene: 7. CDR3 sequence reads: CASRRLAGAYEQYF. CDR3 DNA: TGTGCCAGCAGAAGACTAGCAGGAGCCTACGAGCAGTACTTC.

This clonotype was observed a single time. As DNA, the CDR3 is TGTGCCAGCAGGAGTGGGTGGACCACTACGCAGTATTTT. Its protein is CASRSGWTTTQYF. The chain carries TRBV12-3 or TRBV12-4 and TRBJ2-3; the D is unclear. The CDR3 spans 13 residues. V was cut by 6 bases and J by 8 bases, with 15 bases left in between.

This clonotype came up a few times. This chain joins TRBV7-8 and TRBJ2-7; 8 bases match TRBD1. Germline loops: CDR1 SGHVS, CDR2 FQNEAQ. This CDR3 is built from 15 residues. J lost 2 bases, V lost 5 bases, and 8 bases had no gene match. This CDR3 is CASSPRTGRTYEQYF. The CDR3 DNA is TGTGCCAGCAGCCCTCGGACAGGGCGCACCTACGAGCAGTACTTC.

Ten or more counts support this clonotype. This rearrangement joins TRBV18 to TRBJ2-7; tentative D call: TRBD1 (6 bases). CDR1 KGHSH and CDR2 LQKENI come from the germline V gene. The CDR3 has 14 residues. V was clipped by 5 bases and J by 2 bases, with 13 bases between them. The CDR3 sequence is CASSMGAEPYEQYF. For the CDR3, the DNA is TGTGCCAGCTCAATGGGGGCGGAACCCTACGAGCAGTACTTC.

This clonotype occurred a few times. CDR3 DNA sequence: TGTGCCAGCAGCGCATCAAGGACAGCGGATGCCTACTATGGCTACACCTTC. Encoded protein: CASSASRTADAYYGYTF. V usage is TRBV9 and J usage is TRBJ1-2, with a weak D call TRBD1 (6 bases). CDR3 size: 17 residues. Germline V gene sequence: CDR1 SGDLS, CDR2 YYNGEE. The germline V and J ends were trimmed by 3 bases and 3 bases, with 21 bases remaining between them.

This chain uses TRBV4-2 with TRBJ2-7; D is uncertain. The CDR3 totals 15 residues. V was trimmed by 0 bases and J by 6 bases, leaving 15 bases between them. Germline V gene data show CDR1 as LGHNA and CDR2 as YNFKEQ. In DNA form, the CDR3 reads TGTGCCAGCAGCCAAGATCTCGGATATCCGGGCGAGCAGTACTTC. Protein: CASSQDLGYPGEQYF.

This clonotype was seen at least ten times. CDR3 in amino acids: CASRPAGMAGGSYEQYF. CDR3 nucleotides: TGTGCCAGCAGGCCGGCCGGGATGGCAGGGGGAAGTTACGAGCAGTACTTC. J is TRBJ2-7 and V is TRBV27, with TRBD1 matching 7 bases. The germline CDR1 and CDR2 sequences are MNHEY and SMNVEV (reference sequence). This CDR3 contains 17 residues. V gave up 6 bases and J gave up 4 bases; unmatched junction bases: 18.

This chain joins TRBV27 and TRBJ2-7; 8 bases line up with TRBD1. V shed 7 bases, J shed 2 bases, and the junction held 7 bases outside the gene matches. CDR1 and CDR2 from the germline V gene are MNHEY and SMNVEV (reference sequence). CDR3 size: 14 residues. CDR3 in DNA: TGTGCCAGCAACCCCCAGGGGGCCCCCTACGAGCAGTACTTC. Its protein product is CASNPQGAPYEQYF.

This clonotype was seen more than once but under ten times. The chain couples TRBV5-5 to TRBJ2-2, with D tentatively TRBD1 (5 bases). CDR3 length equals 12 residues. The germline V and J ends were trimmed by 8 bases and 6 bases, with 11 bases remaining between them. Per the germline V gene, CDR1 is SGHKS and CDR2 is YYEKEE (reference sequence). CDR3 loop: CARIQGAGELFF. The CDR3 nucleotides read TGTGCCAGGATCCAGGGTGCCGGGGAGCTGTTTTTT.